Listed below are T cell receptor beta chains from one sample, sequenced in a study of sequential checkpoint blockade in melanoma. Sequenced by immunoSEQ multiplex PCR; TCRdb stores in-frame clones only, minus some. The data hold roughly 5,000 clones, with roughly 55% observed a single time. The starting material was CD8+ T cells sorted from blood (inferred from file names), obtained from a patient given nivolumab and ipilimumab in sequence. The receptors were sampled from a human donor with melanoma. Both conserved end residues are part of each CDR3. The D gene is left open where the match is weak. Only part of the rows carry a size: once, few, many, or a class if the clone is expanded.

D gene: TRBD2; clone size: -; J gene: TRBJ2-6; V gene: TRBV27; CDR3 DNA: TGTGCCAGCACCGGACTAGCTCCCTCTGGGGCCAACGTCCTGACTTTC; CDR3 protein: CASTGLAPSGANVLTF
D gene: -; clone size: -; J gene: TRBJ2-1; V gene: TRBV10-2; CDR3 DNA: TGCGCCAGCAGTGAGGTCAACAATGAGCAGTTCTTC; CDR3 protein: CASSEVNNEQFF
D gene: TRBD1; clone size: few; J gene: TRBJ2-1; V gene: TRBV5-6; CDR3 DNA: TGTGCCAGCAGCTCAGGGGGAAATGAGCAGTTCTTC; CDR3 protein: CASSSGGNEQFF
D gene: TRBD2; clone size: -; J gene: TRBJ2-2; V gene: TRBV29-1; CDR3 DNA: TGCAGCGCCCTTAGCGGGGCCACCGGGGAGCTGTTTTTT; CDR3 protein: CSALSGATGELFF
D gene: -; clone size: -; J gene: TRBJ1-2; V gene: TRBV6-5; CDR3 DNA: TGTGCCAGCAGTTACTCGCCAAGAGCTAACTATGGCTACACCTTC; CDR3 protein: CASSYSPRANYGYTF
D gene: TRBD2; clone size: -; J gene: TRBJ2-1; V gene: TRBV7-9; CDR3 DNA: TGTGCCAGCAGGGGACTAGCGGGGGATTACAATGAGCAGTTCTTC; CDR3 protein: CASRGLAGDYNEQFF
D gene: TRBD1; clone size: -; J gene: TRBJ1-2; V gene: TRBV7-9; CDR3 DNA: TGTGCCAGCCGCGGACAGGGGGACAACTATGGCTACACCTTC; CDR3 protein: CASRGQGDNYGYTF
D gene: TRBD2; clone size: -; J gene: TRBJ2-1; V gene: TRBV5-5; CDR3 DNA: TGTGCCAGCAGCTTGGCCTCCAGCGGGGGGGAGCAGTTCTTC; CDR3 protein: CASSLASSGGEQFF
D gene: TRBD1; clone size: few; J gene: TRBJ2-6; V gene: TRBV9; CDR3 DNA: TGTGCCAGCAGCGCAGGCCCCACAGGGGGAATTGGGGCCAACGTCCTGACTTTC; CDR3 protein: CASSAGPTGGIGANVLTF
D gene: -; clone size: medium-sized; J gene: TRBJ1-6; V gene: TRBV28; CDR3 DNA: TGTGCCAGCACTCCCCCTAGGGGTCCCCTCCACTTT; CDR3 protein: CASTPPRGPLHF
D gene: -; clone size: -; J gene: TRBJ2-7; V gene: TRBV2; CDR3 DNA: TGTGCCAGCAGTCCTGTCTCCTACGAGCAGTACTTC; CDR3 protein: CASSPVSYEQYF
D gene: TRBD2; clone size: -; J gene: TRBJ2-1; V gene: TRBV4-1; CDR3 DNA: TGCGCCAGCAGCTTCCGGACTAGCGGTACCTACAATGAGCAGTTCTTC; CDR3 protein: CASSFRTSGTYNEQFF
D gene: -; clone size: few; J gene: TRBJ2-2; V gene: TRBV7-2; CDR3 DNA: TGTGCCAGCAGCTTTGGGCTCACTAGCGGGGAGCTGTTTTTT; CDR3 protein: CASSFGLTSGELFF
D gene: TRBD1; clone size: -; J gene: TRBJ1-2; V gene: TRBV6-6; CDR3 DNA: TGTGCCAGCAGGGCGGGCAGGGGGACAGGCTATGGCTACACCTTC; CDR3 protein: CASRAGRGTGYGYTF
D gene: -; clone size: -; J gene: TRBJ2-5; V gene: TRBV11-2; CDR3 DNA: TGTGCCAGCAGCTTGGTTCCGGGAGAGCAGTACTTC; CDR3 protein: CASSLVPGEQYF
D gene: TRBD2; clone size: few; J gene: TRBJ2-3; V gene: TRBV9; CDR3 DNA: TGTGCCAGCGGGGGAAGGGAGGGCTGGCCCACAGATACGCAGTATTTT; CDR3 protein: CASGGREGWPTDTQYF
D gene: -; clone size: -; J gene: TRBJ2-7; V gene: TRBV4-3; CDR3 DNA: TGCGCCAGCAGCCCACAGATTTTATACGAGCAGTACTTC; CDR3 protein: CASSPQILYEQYF
D gene: -; clone size: -; J gene: TRBJ1-5; V gene: TRBV28; CDR3 DNA: TGTGCCAGCAGTTTGGGAGGGGGAGGACCTCAGCCCCAGCATTTT; CDR3 protein: CASSLGGGGPQPQHF